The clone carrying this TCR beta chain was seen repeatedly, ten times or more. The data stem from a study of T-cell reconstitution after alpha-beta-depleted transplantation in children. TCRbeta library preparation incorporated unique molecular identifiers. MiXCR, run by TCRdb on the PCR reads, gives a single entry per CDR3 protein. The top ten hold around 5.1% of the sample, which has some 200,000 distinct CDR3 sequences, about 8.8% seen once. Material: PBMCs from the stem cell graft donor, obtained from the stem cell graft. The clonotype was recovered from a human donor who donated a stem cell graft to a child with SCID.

The chain's CDR3 is CASRSQSSGNTIYF. The CDR3 DNA reads TGTGCCAGCAGGTCCCAATCCTCTGGAAACACCATATATTTT. The V call is TRBV12-3 or TRBV12-4, the J call TRBJ1-3; D gene ambiguous. CDR3 size: 14 residues. V dropped 6 bases and J dropped 0 bases, with 9 bases sitting between them.